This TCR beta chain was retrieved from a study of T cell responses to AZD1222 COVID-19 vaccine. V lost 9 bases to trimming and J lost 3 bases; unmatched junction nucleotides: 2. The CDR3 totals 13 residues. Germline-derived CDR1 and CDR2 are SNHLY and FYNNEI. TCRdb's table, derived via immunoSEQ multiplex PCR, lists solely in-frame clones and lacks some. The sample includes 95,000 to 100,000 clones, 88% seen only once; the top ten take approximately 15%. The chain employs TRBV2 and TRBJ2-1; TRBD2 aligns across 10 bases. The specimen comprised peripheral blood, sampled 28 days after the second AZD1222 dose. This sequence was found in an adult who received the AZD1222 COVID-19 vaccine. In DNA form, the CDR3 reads TGTGCCAGTACTAGCGGGGTCTACAATGAGCAGTTCTTC. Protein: CASTSGVYNEQFF.